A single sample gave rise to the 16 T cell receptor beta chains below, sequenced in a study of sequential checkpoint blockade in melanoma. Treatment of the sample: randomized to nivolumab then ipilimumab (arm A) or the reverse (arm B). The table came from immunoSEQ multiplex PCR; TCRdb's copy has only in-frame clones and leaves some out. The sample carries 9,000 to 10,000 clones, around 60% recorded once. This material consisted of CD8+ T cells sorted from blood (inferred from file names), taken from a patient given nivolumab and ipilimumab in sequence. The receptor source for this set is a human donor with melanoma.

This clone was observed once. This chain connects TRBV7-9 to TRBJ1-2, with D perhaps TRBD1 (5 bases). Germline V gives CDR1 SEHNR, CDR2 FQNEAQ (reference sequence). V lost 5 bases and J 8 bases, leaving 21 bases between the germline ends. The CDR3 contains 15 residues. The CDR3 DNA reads TGTGCCAGCAGCCAATTGGGTCAGGGTGTTGAGGGCTACACCTTC. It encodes CASSQLGQGVEGYTF.

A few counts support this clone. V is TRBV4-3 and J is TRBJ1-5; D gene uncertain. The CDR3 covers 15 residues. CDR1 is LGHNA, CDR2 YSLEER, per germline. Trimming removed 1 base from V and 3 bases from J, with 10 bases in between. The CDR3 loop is CASSQGLRYNQPQHF. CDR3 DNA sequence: TGCGCCAGCAGCCAAGGTCTCAGGTACAATCAGCCCCAGCATTTT.

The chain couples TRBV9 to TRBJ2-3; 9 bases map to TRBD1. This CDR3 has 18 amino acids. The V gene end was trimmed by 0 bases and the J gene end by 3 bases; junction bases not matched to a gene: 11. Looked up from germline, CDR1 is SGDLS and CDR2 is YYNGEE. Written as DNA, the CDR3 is TGTGCCAGCAGCGTAGCCTTGGGGGGGGACAGGGAAACAGATACGCAGTATTTT. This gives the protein CASSVALGGDRETDTQYF.

CDR3 DNA: TGCGCCAGCAGTCAACCAGACCAGGTTTCTAGCAATCAGCCCCAGCATTTT. Its protein is CASSQPDQVSSNQPQHF. J is TRBJ1-5 and V is TRBV23-1, with D hard to call. TRBV23-1 is marked as an open reading frame, function uncertain. The CDR3 loop spans 17 amino acids. Trimming cost V 2 bases and J 0 bases, with 14 bases left between them.

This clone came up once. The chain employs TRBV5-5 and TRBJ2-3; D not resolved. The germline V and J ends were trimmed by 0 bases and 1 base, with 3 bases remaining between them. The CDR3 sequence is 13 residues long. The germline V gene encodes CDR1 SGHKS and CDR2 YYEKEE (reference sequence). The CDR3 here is CASSLAGTDTQYF. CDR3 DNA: TGTGCCAGCAGCTTGGCAGGCACAGATACGCAGTATTTT.

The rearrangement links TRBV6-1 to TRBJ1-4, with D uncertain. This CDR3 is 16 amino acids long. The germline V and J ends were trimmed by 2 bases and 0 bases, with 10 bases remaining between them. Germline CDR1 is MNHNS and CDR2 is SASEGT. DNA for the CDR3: TGTGCCAGCAGTGAATATGTGGGCGCAACTAATGAAAAACTGTTTTTT. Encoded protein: CASSEYVGATNEKLFF.

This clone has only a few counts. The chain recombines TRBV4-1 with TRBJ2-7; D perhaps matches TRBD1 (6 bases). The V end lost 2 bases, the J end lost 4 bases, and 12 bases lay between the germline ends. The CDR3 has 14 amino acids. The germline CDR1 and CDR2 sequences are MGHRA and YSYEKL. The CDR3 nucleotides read TGCGCCAGCAGCCAAAGGGGGACCTCTTACGAGCAGTACTTC. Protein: CASSQRGTSYEQYF.

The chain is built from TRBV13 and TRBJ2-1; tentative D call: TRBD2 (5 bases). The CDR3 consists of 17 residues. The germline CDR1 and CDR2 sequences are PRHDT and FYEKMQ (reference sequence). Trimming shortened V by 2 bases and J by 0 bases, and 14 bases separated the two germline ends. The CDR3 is CASSLIGAGNSYNEQFF. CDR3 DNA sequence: TGTGCCAGCAGCTTAATCGGTGCGGGTAACTCCTACAATGAGCAGTTCTTC.

The CDR3 loop is CASSGGGDTDSEGNQPQHF. The CDR3 DNA sequence: TGTGCCAGCAGCGGAGGGGGGGACACTGACTCGGAAGGAAATCAGCCCCAGCATTTT. V usage is TRBV9 and J usage is TRBJ1-5, with D tentatively TRBD1 (6 bases). In germline, CDR1 is SGDLS, CDR2 YYNGEE. This CDR3 region has 19 residues. The ends were cut back, 3 bases at V and 4 bases at J, with 26 bases in the middle. The full variable domain, rest sourced from reference TRBV9 and TRBJ1-5, is DSGVTQTPKHLITATGQRVTLRCSPRSGDLSVYWYQQSLDQGLQFLIQYYNGEERAKGNILERFSAQQFPDLHSELNLSSLELGDSALYFCASSGGGDTDSEGNQPQHFGDGTRLSIL.

In DNA form, the CDR3 reads TGTGCCAGCAGTTTACAGGGGGCGATTTATGGCTACACCTTC. Translated: CASSLQGAIYGYTF. This rearrangement joins TRBV27 to TRBJ1-2, with 8 bases identical to TRBD1. The CDR3 consists of 14 residues. CDR1 and CDR2 (germline): MNHEY, SMNVEV (reference sequence). The V and J ends lost 2 bases and 5 bases, in that order; junction bases with no gene match: 4.

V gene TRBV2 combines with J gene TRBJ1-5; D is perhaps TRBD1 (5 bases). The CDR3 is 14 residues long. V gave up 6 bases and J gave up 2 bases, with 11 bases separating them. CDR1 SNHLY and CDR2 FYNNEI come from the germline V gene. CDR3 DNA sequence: TGTGCCAGCAGGGCCACAGGCGGCAATCAGCCCCAGCATTTT. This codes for CASRATGGNQPQHF.

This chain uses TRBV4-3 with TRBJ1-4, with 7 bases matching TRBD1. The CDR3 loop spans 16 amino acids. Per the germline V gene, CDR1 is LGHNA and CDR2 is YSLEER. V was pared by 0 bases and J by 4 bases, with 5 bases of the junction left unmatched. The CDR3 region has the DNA TGCGCCAGCAGCCAAGATGGGGGACAGTATAATGAAAAACTGTTTTTT. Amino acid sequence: CASSQDGGQYNEKLFF.

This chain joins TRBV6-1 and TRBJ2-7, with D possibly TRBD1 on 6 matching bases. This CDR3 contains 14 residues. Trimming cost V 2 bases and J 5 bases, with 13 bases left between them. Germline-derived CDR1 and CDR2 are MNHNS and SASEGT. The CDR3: CASSERLSGDEQYF. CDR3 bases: TGTGCCAGCAGTGAAAGATTGTCAGGGGACGAGCAGTACTTC.

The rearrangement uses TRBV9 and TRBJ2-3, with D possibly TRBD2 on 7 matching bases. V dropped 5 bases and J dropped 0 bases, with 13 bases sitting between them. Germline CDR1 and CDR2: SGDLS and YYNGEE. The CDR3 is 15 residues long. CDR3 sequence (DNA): TGTGCCAGCAGAAATGGGGGGGCCAGCACAGATACGCAGTATTTT. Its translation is CASRNGGASTDTQYF.

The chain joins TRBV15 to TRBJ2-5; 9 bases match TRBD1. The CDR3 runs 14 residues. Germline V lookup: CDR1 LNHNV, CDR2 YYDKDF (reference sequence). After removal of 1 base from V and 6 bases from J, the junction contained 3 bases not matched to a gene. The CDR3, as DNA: TGTGCCACCAGCAGAGGACAGGGGGTACAGACCCAGTACTTC. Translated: CATSRGQGVQTQYF.

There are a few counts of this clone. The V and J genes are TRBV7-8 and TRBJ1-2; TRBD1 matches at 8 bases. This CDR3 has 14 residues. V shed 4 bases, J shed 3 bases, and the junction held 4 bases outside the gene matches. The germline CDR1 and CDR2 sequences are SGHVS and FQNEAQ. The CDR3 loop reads CASSSGTGHYGYTF. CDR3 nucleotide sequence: TGTGCCAGCAGCTCAGGGACAGGCCACTATGGCTACACCTTC.